This TCR beta chain stems from a study of CD8+ T cells in alopecia areata. About the study: Those treated were given oral tofacitinib at 5 to 10 mg twice daily. Study findings and constraints: Alopecia totalis/universalis scalp especially showed more expanded CD8+ clones than normal scalp.

In alopecia areata patients, both lesional scalp punch biopsies and peripheral blood were collected. The authors sorted CD4+ and CD8+ T cells from PBMCs. The sample holds one count of this clone. Antigen unknown. V was trimmed by 4 bases and J by 0 bases, leaving 16 bases between them. Germline CDR1 and CDR2: SGDLS and YYNGEE. The CDR3 totals 16 residues. Sequencing relied on a cDNA template that was reverse transcribed from extracted RNA. Clones were sequenced by immunoSEQ multiplex PCR, and TCRdb holds only the in-frame ones, with some missing. The data contain 150,000 or so clones, 40% to 50% of them singletons.

Sequenced sample: CD4+ T cells sorted from blood. The chain combines TRBV9 with TRBJ1-2, with D possibly being TRBD1 (5 bases). The clonotype comes from a human donor with alopecia areata. The CDR3 here is CASSTGAPQANYGYTF. The CDR3 DNA reads TGTGCCAGCAGCACAGGCGCGCCCCAAGCTAACTATGGCTACACCTTC. The whole variable domain, filled in from reference TRBV9 and TRBJ1-2, reads DSGVTQTPKHLITATGQRVTLRCSPRSGDLSVYWYQQSLDQGLQFLIQYYNGEERAKGNILERFSAQQFPDLHSELNLSSLELGDSALYFCASSTGAPQANYGYTFGSGTRLTVV.